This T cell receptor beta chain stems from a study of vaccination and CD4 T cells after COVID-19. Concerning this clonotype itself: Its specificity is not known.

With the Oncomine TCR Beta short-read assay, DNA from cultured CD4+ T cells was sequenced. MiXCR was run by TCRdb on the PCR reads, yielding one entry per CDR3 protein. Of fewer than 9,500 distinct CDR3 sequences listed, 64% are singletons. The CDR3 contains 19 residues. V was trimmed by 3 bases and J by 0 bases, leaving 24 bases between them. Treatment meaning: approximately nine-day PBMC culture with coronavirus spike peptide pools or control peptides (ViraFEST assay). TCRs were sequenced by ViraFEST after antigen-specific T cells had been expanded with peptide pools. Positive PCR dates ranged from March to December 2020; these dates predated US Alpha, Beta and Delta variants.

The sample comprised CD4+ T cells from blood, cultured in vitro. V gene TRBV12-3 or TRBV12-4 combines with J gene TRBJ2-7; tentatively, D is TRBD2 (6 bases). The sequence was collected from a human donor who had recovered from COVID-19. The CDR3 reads CASSFRVRLDPFASYEQYF. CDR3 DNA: TGTGCCAGCAGTTTTAGGGTTAGACTAGACCCGTTTGCCTCCTACGAGCAGTACTTC.